This T cell receptor beta chain is from a study of blood T cells in healthy people across ages. Comment on this clonotype: Its antigen is currently unknown.

Study-wide points: Unknown CMV status may confound age-related changes in expanded clones.

With a J-beta primer mix and a sample-barcoded 5' primer, a second PCR ran about 7 to 12 cycles. TCRdb passed the 5' RACE reads through MiXCR, listing each CDR3 protein once. This repertoire shows roughly 700,000 distinct CDR3 sequences, roughly 25% found once; its top ten account for around 9.2%. The V segment lost 7 bases and the J segment 3 bases; nucleotides outside the gene matches: 15. Germline V CDR1 and CDR2: SGHTA, FQGNSA. This CDR3 spans 18 amino acids. This sample was also put to use in a study of T cells of mothers and their children. That work states: All extracted RNA went into cDNA synthesis, 1.5 ug per 15 ul.

The specimen was blood. The sequence was obtained from a boy aged 5-17 years in good health. The chain couples TRBV7-2 to TRBJ2-5, with 12 nucleotides matching TRBD2. CDR3 nucleotides: TGTGCCAGCACCGAGCCCCTAGCGGGGGGGCCGACGAAAGAGACCCAGTACTTC. It encodes CASTEPLAGGPTKETQYF.